The subject of this entry is one T cell receptor beta chain. Generated by immunoSEQ multiplex PCR, the TCRdb table keeps only in-frame clones and is missing some. The repertoire holds about 440,000 clones, with 87% as singletons. Participants were aged about 18 to 100 years from 24 US areas. Germline loops: CDR1 SGHRS, CDR2 YFSETQ. This CDR3 is built from 16 residues. V was cut by 6 bases and J by 1 base, with 19 bases left in between. The record originates from a study of blood T cell repertoires in COVID-19. Sequencing input: PBMCs or T cells enriched from blood (not recorded which). The sequence derives from a woman younger than 35 with acute COVID-19. The chain recombines TRBV5-1 with TRBJ1-1, with D unresolved. The CDR3 DNA is TGCGCCAGCATCAATAGTCCGGGTGCCCCGAACACTGAAGCTTTCTTT. Translating it yields CASINSPGAPNTEAFF.